These T cell receptor beta chains were read from a single sample in a study of T-cell reconstitution after alpha-beta-depleted transplantation in children. Each CDR3 protein gets one entry after TCRdb re-called the PCR reads with MiXCR. The data show 95,000 to 150,000 distinct CDR3 sequences, approximately 22% seen once. The specimen comprised PBMCs, mostly from graft donor cells, sampled 180 days after TCRalphabeta/CD19-depleted stem cell transplant. The receptors derive from a male patient aged 2 to 10 who had a stem cell transplant for chronic granulomatous disease, so the T cells may come from the graft donor. CDR3s include the opening cysteine and the closing phenylalanine or tryptophan. The D gene is left open where the match is weak. Size values are once, few and many counts, or a class for expanded clones, and some rows have none.

V	size	D	J	DNA	CDR3
TRBV18	many	NA	TRBJ1-1	TGTGCCAGCTCACCACGGTATGCAGGTGGAAGTGAAGCTTTCTTT	CASSPRYAGGSEAFF
TRBV28	once	NA	TRBJ2-6	TGTGCCAGCAGTCTTCAGGGCTCTGGGGCCAACGTCCTGACTTTC	CASSLQGSGANVLTF
TRBV7-2	NA	TRBD2	TRBJ2-2	TGTGCCAGCAGCTTGATCGCGGGGGTGAACACCGGGGAGCTGTTTTTT	CASSLIAGVNTGELFF
TRBV6-1	NA	NA	TRBJ2-7	TGTGCCAGCACCAGTTACCAGGACCCCTACGAGCAGTACTTC	CASTSYQDPYEQYF
TRBV3-1	NA	NA	TRBJ2-1	TGTGCCTGCACCCAAGAGGTACTACGGGTATCCTACAATGAGCAGTTCTTC	CACTQEVLRVSYNEQFF
TRBV29-1	many	NA	TRBJ2-2	TGCAGCGTTGACAGGTCGGGTAGCACCGGGGAGCTGTTTTTT	CSVDRSGSTGELFF
TRBV20-1	NA	NA	TRBJ1-6	TGCAGTGCTAGCCAGTCCTATAATTCACCCCTCCACTTT	CSASQSYNSPLHF
TRBV20-1	many	TRBD2	TRBJ2-1	TGCAGTGCTAGACGGGAGGAACTTGCGGGACGCTCCTACAATGAGCAGTTCTTC	CSARREELAGRSYNEQFF
TRBV5-1	many	TRBD1	TRBJ1-1	TGCGCCAGCAGGCAGGGGGCGTCAGACACTGAAGCTTTCTTT	CASRQGASDTEAFF
TRBV29-1	NA	TRBD2	TRBJ2-3	TGCAGCGTTGAAGACGGACTAGCGGGAATAGATACGCAGTATTTT	CSVEDGLAGIDTQYF
TRBV10-3	NA	TRBD1	TRBJ1-1	TGTGCCATCAGTGACTCGACAGGGGCGGCTTTCTTT	CAISDSTGAAFF
TRBV20-1	few	NA	TRBJ2-3	TGCAGTGCTAGAGATCCCCTAGCGCCGACCTCGGATACGCAGTATTTT	CSARDPLAPTSDTQYF
TRBV12-3/TRBV12-4	NA	NA	TRBJ1-1	TGTGCCACCGCAGGGAACACTGAAGCTTTCTTT	CATAGNTEAFF
TRBV20-1	few	TRBD2	TRBJ2-4	TGCAGTGCTTCACCTTACGCACTAGCGGGAGGTTATAACGTCAAAAACATTCAGTACTTC	CSASPYALAGGYNVKNIQYF
TRBV13	many	NA	TRBJ2-1	TGTGCCAGCAGCTCCTACAATGAGCAGTTCTTC	CASSSYNEQFF
TRBV20-1	NA	NA	TRBJ2-1	TGCAGTGCTAGAGTTTTAGGGGAGGGGGCGGGGTACAATGAGCAGTTCTTC	CSARVLGEGAGYNEQFF
TRBV20-1	few	TRBD1	TRBJ2-5	TGCAGTGCTGGACAGGGGAAAGAGACCCAGTACTTC	CSAGQGKETQYF
TRBV15	NA	NA	TRBJ2-1	TGTGCCACCAGCAGAGATTTAGGAGGCGGACCGGGGAAGGAGCAGTTCTTC	CATSRDLGGGPGKEQFF
TRBV28	many	NA	TRBJ2-7	TGTGCCAGCAGTTCCTTCGGTTCTGGGTTTGGAGAGCAGTACTTC	CASSSFGSGFGEQYF
TRBV20-1	many	TRBD2	TRBJ2-3	TGCAGTGCTCGGACTAGGGATACGCAGTATTTT	CSARTRDTQYF
TRBV5-1	many	NA	TRBJ2-7	TGCGCCAGCAGCTTGGAACCGGGTTTCTACGAGCAGTACTTC	CASSLEPGFYEQYF
TRBV5-5	NA	NA	TRBJ1-1	TGTGCCAGCAGCCCCGTGGGTGGGACTGAAGCTTTCTTT	CASSPVGGTEAFF
TRBV7-2	many	NA	TRBJ2-6	TGTGCCAGCAGTTCCCATCCGGGGTCTGGGGCCAACGTCCTGACTTTC	CASSSHPGSGANVLTF
TRBV5-1	NA	NA	TRBJ2-7	TGCGCCAGTTGCCCGGACAGTTCCTACGAGCAGTACTTC	CASCPDSSYEQYF
TRBV7-8	many	TRBD2	TRBJ2-1	TGTGCCAGCAGCTTAGTAGCGGGGGGGCCCTATGAGCAGTTCTTC	CASSLVAGGPYEQFF
TRBV20-1	many	TRBD1	TRBJ2-7	TGCAGTGCAAACACCGGGACAGGTACCACCGAGCAGTACTTC	CSANTGTGTTEQYF
TRBV29-1	many	NA	TRBJ1-5	TGCAGCGCCGGAGGGGGACGTCAGCCCCAGCATTTT	CSAGGGRQPQHF
TRBV12-3/TRBV12-4	NA	NA	TRBJ1-2	TGTGCCAGCAGTTTGGGGGGAGCTAACTATGGCTACACCTTC	CASSLGGANYGYTF
TRBV24-1	NA	NA	TRBJ2-1	TGTGCCACCAGTGCGAGGGGCAATGAGCAGTTCTTC	CATSARGNEQFF
TRBV28	few	NA	TRBJ2-1	TGTGCCAGCAGTTTTTCCGTAGCGGACAGACTTCTGGGTGAGCAGTTCTTC	CASSFSVADRLLGEQFF
TRBV7-9	many	TRBD2	TRBJ2-7	TGTGCCAGCAGCCCCTTCGCGGGGGAGATCTCCTACGAGCAGTACTTC	CASSPFAGEISYEQYF
TRBV12-3/TRBV12-4	NA	NA	TRBJ2-6	TGTGCCAGCCGTCTAGTGGGGGCCAACGTCCTGACTTTC	CASRLVGANVLTF
TRBV29-1	few	NA	TRBJ2-3	TGCAGCGTTGGGGCAAGCTACACAGATACGCAGTATTTT	CSVGASYTDTQYF
TRBV20-1	many	NA	TRBJ2-7	TGCAGTGCTAGAGAATCGGGACTCCACTACGAGCAGTACTTC	CSARESGLHYEQYF
TRBV5-6	NA	NA	TRBJ2-7	TGTGCCAGGAGCTCCGGGCCAGGGAGATACGAGCAGTACTTC	CARSSGPGRYEQYF
TRBV24-1	NA	TRBD2	TRBJ2-1	TGTGCCACCAGTGATTGGACTAGCGGGTTTTTCGGTGAGCAGTTCTTC	CATSDWTSGFFGEQFF
TRBV11-2	few	NA	TRBJ2-7	TGTGCCAGCAGGAACAACCGGGCCTACGAGCAGTACTTC	CASRNNRAYEQYF
TRBV7-2	many	TRBD2	TRBJ2-4	TGTGCCAGCAGCCCCTTAGCGGGGACTAACAAAAACATTCAGTACTTC	CASSPLAGTNKNIQYF
TRBV20-1	few	NA	TRBJ1-2	TGCAGTGCTACCAGCGTCGGAACTAACTATGGCTACACCTTC	CSATSVGTNYGYTF
TRBV20-1	few	NA	TRBJ2-1	TGCAGTGCTCCGCCGGCGCACAATGAGCAGTTCTTC	CSAPPAHNEQFF
TRBV10-3	few	NA	TRBJ2-5	TGTGCCATACGGACAGCGGGACCTGGGGAGACCCAGTACTTC	CAIRTAGPGETQYF
TRBV7-2	many	NA	TRBJ2-1	TGTGCCAGCAGCTTAGAACAGTTCTACAATGAGCAGTTCTTC	CASSLEQFYNEQFF
TRBV9	NA	NA	TRBJ2-7	TGTGCCAGCAGCGCTCAGGGGTCAGGACGGGGCGAGCAGTACTTC	CASSAQGSGRGEQYF
TRBV12-3/TRBV12-4	many	NA	TRBJ2-1	TGTGCCAGCACTCCTTCTGGGGAGTTTGATAATGAGCAGTTCTTC	CASTPSGEFDNEQFF
TRBV12-3/TRBV12-4	few	TRBD1	TRBJ1-4	TGTGCCAGCAGTCTTGGACAGGGGGTTTCTGAAAAACTGTTTTTT	CASSLGQGVSEKLFF
TRBV30	NA	NA	TRBJ2-1	TGTGCCTGGAGCCAGGAGAATGAGCAGTTCTTC	CAWSQENEQFF
TRBV29-1	many	NA	TRBJ2-2	TGCAGCGTTCGAACCACCGGGGAGCTGTTTTTT	CSVRTTGELFF
TRBV12-3/TRBV12-4	NA	TRBD1	TRBJ1-1	TGTGCCAGCAGTTTCAATCAGGGGGTGACTGAAGCTTTCTTT	CASSFNQGVTEAFF
TRBV7-9	NA	TRBD2	TRBJ2-1	TGTGCCAGCAGCCTCCCAAGCGGGACGGGTCCTTACAATGAGCAGTTCTTC	CASSLPSGTGPYNEQFF
TRBV2	NA	NA	TRBJ2-1	TGTGCCAGCAATCGAGCTGGCTACAATGAGCAGTTCTTC	CASNRAGYNEQFF